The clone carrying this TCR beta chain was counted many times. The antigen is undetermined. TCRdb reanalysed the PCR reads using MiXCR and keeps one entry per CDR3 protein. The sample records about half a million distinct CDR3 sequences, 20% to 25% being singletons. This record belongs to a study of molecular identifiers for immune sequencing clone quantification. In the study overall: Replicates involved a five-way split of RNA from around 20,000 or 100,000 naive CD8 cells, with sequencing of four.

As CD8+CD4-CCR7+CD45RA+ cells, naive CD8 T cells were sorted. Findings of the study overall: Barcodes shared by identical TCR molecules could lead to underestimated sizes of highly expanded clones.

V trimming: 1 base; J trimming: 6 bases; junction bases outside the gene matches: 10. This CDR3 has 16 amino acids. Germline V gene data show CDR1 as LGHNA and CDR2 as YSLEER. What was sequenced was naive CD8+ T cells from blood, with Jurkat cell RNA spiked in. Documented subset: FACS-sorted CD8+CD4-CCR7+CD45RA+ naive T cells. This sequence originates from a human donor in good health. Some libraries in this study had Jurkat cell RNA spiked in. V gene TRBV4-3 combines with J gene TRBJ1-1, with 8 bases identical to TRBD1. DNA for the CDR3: TGCGCCAGCAGCCAAGGACGGACAGGGCCGGGAGCTGAAGCTTTCTTT. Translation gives CASSQGRTGPGAEAFF.